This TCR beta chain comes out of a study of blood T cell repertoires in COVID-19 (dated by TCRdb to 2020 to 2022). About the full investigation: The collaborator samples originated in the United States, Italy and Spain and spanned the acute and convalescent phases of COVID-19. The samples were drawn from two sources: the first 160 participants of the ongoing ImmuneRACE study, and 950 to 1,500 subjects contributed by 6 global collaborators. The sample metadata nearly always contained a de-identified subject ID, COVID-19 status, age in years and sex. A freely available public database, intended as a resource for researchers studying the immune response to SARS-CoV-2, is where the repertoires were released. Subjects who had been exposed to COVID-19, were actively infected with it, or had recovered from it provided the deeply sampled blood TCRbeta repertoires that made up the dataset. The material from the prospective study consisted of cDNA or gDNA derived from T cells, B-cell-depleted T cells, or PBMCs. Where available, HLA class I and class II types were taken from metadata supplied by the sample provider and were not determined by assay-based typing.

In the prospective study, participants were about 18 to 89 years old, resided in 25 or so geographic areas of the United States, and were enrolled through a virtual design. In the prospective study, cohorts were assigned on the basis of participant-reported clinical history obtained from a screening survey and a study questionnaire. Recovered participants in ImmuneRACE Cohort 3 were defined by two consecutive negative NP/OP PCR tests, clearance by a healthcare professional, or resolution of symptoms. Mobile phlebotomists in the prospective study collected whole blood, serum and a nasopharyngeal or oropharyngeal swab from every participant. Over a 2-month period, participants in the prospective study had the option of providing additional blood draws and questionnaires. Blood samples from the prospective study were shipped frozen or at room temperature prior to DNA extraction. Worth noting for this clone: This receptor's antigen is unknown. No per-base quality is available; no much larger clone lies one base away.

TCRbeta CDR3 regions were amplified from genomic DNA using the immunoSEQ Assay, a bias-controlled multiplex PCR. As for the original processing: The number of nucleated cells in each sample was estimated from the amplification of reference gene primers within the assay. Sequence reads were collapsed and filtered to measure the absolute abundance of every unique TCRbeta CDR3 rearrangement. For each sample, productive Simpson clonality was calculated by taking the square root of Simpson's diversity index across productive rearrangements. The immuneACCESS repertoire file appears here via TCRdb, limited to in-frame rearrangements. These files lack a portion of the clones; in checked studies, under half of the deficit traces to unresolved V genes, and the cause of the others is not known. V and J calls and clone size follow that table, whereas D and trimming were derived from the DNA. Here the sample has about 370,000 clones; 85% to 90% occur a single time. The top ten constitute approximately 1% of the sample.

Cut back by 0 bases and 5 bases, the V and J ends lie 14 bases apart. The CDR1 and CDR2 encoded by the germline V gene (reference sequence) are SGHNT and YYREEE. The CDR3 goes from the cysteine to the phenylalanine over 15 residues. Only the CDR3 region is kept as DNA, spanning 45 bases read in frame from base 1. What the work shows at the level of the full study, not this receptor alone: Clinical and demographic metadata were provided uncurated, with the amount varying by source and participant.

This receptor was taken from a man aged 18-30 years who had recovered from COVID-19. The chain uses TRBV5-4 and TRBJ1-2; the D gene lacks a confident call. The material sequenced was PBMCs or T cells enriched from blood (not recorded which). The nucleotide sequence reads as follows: TGTGCCAGCAGCTTGGCAGAAGATATCTGGTATGGCTACACCTTC. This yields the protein CASSLAEDIWYGYTF.